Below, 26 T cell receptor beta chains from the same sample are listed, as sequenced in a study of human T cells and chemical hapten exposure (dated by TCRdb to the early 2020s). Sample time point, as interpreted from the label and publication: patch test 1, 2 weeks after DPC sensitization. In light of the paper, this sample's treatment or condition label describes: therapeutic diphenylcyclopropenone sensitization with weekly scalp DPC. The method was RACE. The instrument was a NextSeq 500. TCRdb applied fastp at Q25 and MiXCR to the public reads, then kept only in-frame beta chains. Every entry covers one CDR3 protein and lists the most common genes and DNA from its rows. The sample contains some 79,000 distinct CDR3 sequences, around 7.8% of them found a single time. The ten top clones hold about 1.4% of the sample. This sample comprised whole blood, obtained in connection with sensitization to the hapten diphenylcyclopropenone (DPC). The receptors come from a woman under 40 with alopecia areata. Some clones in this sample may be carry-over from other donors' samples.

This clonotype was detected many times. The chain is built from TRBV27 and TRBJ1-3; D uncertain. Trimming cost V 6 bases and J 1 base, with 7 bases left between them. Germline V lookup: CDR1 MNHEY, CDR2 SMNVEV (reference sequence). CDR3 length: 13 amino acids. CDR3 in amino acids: CASRGTSGNTIYF. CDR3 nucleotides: TGTGCCAGCAGAGGAACTTCTGGAAACACCATATATTTT.

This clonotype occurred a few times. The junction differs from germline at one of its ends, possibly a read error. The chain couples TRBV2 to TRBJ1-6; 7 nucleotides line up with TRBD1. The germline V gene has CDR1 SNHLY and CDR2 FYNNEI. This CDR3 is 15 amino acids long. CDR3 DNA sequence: TGTGCCAGCAGTTCGACAGGGCGGTTTATTTCACCCCTCAACTTT. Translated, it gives CASSSTGRFISPLNF.

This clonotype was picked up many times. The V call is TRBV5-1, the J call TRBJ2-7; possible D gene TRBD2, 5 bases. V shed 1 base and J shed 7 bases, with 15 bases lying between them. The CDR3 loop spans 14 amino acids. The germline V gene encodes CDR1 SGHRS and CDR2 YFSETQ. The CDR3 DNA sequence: TGCGCCAGCAGCTTGAATACCGGGGTGTGGGAGCAGTACTTC. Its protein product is CASSLNTGVWEQYF.

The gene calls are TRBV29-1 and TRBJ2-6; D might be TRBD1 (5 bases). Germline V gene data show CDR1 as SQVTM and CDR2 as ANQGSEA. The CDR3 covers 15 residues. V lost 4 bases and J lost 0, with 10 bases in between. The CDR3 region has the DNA TGCAGCGTTGGCACAGGACCCTCTGGGGCCAACGTCCTGACTTTC. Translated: CSVGTGPSGANVLTF. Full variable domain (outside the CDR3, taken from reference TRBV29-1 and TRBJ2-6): SAVISQKPSRDICQRGTSLTIQCQVDSQVTMMFWYRQQPGQSLTLIATANQGSEATYESGFVIDKFPISRPNLTFSTLTVSNMSPEDSSIYLCSVGTGPSGANVLTFGAGSRLTVL.

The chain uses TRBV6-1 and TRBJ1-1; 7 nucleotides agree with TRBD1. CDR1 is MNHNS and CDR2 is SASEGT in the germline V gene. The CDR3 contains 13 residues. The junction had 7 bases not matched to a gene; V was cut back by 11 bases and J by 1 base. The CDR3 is CAGHRGPNTEAFF. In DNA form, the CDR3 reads TGTGCCGGCCACAGGGGCCCGAACACTGAAGCTTTCTTT.

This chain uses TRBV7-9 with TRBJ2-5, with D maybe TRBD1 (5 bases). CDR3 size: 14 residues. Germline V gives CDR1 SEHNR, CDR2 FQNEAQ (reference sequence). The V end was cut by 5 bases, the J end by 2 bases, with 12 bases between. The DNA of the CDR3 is TGTGCCAGCAGCCCAGGGAACACTCAAGAGACCCAGTACTTC. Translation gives CASSPGNTQETQYF.

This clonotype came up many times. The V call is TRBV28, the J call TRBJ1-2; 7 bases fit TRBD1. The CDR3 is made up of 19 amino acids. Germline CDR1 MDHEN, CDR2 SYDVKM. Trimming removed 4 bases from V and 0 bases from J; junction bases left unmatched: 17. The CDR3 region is CASSYQMTGQDQANYGYTF. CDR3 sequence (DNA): TGTGCCAGCAGTTACCAAATGACAGGGCAAGACCAAGCTAACTATGGCTACACCTTC.

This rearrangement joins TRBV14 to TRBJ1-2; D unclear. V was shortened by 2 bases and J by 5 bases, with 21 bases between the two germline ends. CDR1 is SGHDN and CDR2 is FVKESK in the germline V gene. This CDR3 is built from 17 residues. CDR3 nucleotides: TGTGCCAGCAGCCAATTATTTAAACCCCAAACCGCGTATGGCTACACCTTC. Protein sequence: CASSQLFKPQTAYGYTF.

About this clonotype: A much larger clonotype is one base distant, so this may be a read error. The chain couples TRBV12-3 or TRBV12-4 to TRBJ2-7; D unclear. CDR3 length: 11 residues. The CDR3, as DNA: TGTGCCAGCAGTTTCTTGGGCGAGCATTACTTC. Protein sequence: CASSFLGEHYF.

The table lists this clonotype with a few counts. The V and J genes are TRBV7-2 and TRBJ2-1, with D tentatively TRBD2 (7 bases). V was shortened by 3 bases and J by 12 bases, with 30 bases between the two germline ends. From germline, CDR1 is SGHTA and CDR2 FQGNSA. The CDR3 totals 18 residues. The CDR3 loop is CASSLGGWYGGPSERQFF. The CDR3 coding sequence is TGTGCCAGCAGCTTGGGAGGGTGGTACGGGGGCCCGTCGGAACGGCAGTTCTTC.

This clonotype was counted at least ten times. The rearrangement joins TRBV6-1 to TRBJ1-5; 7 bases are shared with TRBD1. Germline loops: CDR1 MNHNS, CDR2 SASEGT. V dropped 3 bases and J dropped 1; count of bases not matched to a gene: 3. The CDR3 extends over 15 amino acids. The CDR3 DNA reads TGTGCCAGCAGTGATAGACAGGGAAGCAATCAGCCCCAGCATTTT. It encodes CASSDRQGSNQPQHF.

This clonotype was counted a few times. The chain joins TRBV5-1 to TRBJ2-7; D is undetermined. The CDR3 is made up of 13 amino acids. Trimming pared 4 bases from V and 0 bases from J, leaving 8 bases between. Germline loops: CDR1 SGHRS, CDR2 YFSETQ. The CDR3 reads CASSLDASYEQYF. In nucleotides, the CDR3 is TGCGCCAGCAGCCTGGACGCCTCCTACGAGCAGTACTTC. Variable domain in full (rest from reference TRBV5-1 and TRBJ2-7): KAGVTQTPRYLIKTRGQQVTLSCSPISGHRSVSWYQQTPGQGLQFLFEYFSETQRNKGNFPGRFSGRQFSNSRSEMNVSTLELGDSALYLCASSLDASYEQYFGPGTRLTVT.

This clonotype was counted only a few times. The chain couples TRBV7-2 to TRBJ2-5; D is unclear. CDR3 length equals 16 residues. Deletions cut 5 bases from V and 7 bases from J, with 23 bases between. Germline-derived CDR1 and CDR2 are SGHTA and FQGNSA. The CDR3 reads CASSPLWGSQPMTQYF. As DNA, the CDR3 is TGTGCCAGCAGCCCCCTTTGGGGTTCCCAGCCGATGACCCAGTACTTC.

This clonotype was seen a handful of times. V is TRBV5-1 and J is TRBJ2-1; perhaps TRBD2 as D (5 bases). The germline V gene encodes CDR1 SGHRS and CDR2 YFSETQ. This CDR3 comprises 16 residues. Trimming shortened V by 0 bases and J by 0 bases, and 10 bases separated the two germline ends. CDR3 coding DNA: TGCGCCAGCAGCTTGGTAGGCGGGCACTCCTACAATGAGCAGTTCTTC. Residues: CASSLVGGHSYNEQFF.

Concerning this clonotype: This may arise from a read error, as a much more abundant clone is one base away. The CDR3 spells CSATDSRSTEAFF. CDR3 DNA: TGCAGTGCTACGGACTCACGGAGCACTGAAGCTTTCTTT. This chain connects TRBV20-1 to TRBJ1-1; no clear D. Trimming left V 4 bases short and J 4 bases short, with 13 bases between. The CDR3 is made up of 13 amino acids. Germline V lookup: CDR1 DFQATT, CDR2 SNEGSKA (reference sequence).

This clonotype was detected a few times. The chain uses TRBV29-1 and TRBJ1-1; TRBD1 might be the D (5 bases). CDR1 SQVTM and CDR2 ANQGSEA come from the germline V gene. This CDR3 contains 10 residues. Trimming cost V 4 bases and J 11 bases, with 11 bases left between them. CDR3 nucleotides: TGCAGCGTTGGGGGGACGTTGGCTTTCTTT. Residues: CSVGGTLAFF.

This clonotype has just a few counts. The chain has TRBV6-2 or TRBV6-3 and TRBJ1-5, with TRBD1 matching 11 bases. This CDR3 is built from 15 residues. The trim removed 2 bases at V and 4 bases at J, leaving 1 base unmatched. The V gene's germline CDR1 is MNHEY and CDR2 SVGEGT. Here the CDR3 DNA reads TGTGCCAGCAGTTACGGGACAGGGGGTAATCAGCCCCAGCATTTT. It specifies CASSYGTGGNQPQHF.

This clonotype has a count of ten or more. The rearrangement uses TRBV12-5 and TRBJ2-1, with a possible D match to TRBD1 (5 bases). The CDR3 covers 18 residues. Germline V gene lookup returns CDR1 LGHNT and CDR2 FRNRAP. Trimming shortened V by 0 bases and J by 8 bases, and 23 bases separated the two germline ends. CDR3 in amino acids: CASGLVRAGFLWTYEQFF. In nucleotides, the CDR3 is TGTGCTAGTGGTTTGGTACGAGCAGGGTTCCTATGGACCTATGAGCAGTTCTTC.

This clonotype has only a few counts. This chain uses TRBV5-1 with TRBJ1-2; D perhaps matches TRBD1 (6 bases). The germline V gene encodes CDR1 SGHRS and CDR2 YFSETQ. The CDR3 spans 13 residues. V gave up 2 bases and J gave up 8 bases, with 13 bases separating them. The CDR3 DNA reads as TGCGCCAGCAGCTTACAGGGAGGATACGGCTACACCTTC. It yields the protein CASSLQGGYGYTF.

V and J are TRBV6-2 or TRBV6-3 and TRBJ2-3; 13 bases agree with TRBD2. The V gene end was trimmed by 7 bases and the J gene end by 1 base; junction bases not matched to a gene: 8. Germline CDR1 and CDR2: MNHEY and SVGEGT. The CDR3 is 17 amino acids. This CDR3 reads CASTLGLAGTRTDTQYF. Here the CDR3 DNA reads TGTGCCAGCACCCTGGGACTAGCGGGGACCCGCACAGATACGCAGTATTTT.

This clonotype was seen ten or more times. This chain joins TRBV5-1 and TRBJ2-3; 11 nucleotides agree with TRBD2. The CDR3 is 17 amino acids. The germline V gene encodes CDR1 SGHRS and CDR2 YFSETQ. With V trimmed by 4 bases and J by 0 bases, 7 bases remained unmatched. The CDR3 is CASSPGTSGTSTDTQYF. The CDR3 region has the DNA TGCGCCAGCAGCCCGGGGACTAGCGGAACTAGCACAGATACGCAGTATTTT.

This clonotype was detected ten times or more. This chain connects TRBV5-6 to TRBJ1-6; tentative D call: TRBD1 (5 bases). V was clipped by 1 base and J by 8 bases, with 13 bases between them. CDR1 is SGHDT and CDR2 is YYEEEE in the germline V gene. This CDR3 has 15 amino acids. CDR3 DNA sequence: TGTGCCAGCAGCTTGATTGGGACCGCACATTCACCCCTCCACTTT. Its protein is CASSLIGTAHSPLHF. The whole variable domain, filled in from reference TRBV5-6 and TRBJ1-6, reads DAGVTQSPTHLIKTRGQQVTLRCSPKSGHDTVSWYQQALGQGPQFIFQYYEEEERQRGNFPDRFSGHQFPNYSSELNVNALLLGDSALYLCASSLIGTAHSPLHFGNGTRLTVT.

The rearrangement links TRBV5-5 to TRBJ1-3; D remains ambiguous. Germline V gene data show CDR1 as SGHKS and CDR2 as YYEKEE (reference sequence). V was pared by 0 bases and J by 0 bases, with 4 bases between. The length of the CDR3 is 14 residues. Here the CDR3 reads CASSLDPSGNTIYF. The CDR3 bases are TGTGCCAGCAGCTTGGACCCCTCTGGAAACACCATATATTTT.

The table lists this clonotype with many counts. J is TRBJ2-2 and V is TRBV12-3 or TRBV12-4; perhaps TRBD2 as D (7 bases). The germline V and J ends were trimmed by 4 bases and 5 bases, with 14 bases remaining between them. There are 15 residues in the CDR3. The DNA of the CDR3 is TGTGCCAGCAGTTCTGGGGGGGCCAGGACCGGGGAGCTGTTTTTT. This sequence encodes CASSSGGARTGELFF.

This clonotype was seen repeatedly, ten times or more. CDR3 coding DNA: TGCAGTGCTAGACTGGACACCGGGGAGCTGTTTTTT. Translation gives CSARLDTGELFF. The chain employs TRBV20-1 and TRBJ2-2, with no clear D. Germline values: CDR1 DFQATT, CDR2 SNEGSKA (reference sequence). The V end was cut by 2 bases, the J end by 3 bases, with 4 bases between. The CDR3 length is 12 residues.

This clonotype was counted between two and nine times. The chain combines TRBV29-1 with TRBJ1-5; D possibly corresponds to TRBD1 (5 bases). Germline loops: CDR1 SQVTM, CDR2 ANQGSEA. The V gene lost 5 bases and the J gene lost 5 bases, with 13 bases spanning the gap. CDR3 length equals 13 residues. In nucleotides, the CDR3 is TGCAGCGTTCAGGGCAGGGCCGATCAGCCCCAGCATTTT. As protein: CSVQGRADQPQHF. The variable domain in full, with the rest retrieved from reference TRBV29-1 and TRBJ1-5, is SAVISQKPSRDICQRGTSLTIQCQVDSQVTMMFWYRQQPGQSLTLIATANQGSEATYESGFVIDKFPISRPNLTFSTLTVSNMSPEDSSIYLCSVQGRADQPQHFGDGTRLSIL.